Below, one T cell receptor beta chain is given with its context. In the original workflow: Amplifying reference gene primers gave estimates of nucleated cell counts. Profiling relied on immunoSEQ multiplex PCR, and the TCRdb table lists in-frame clones only, not all of them. V and J calls plus clone size are reproduced from that table; the DNA served to infer D and trimming. Here the sample spans approximately 120,000 clones, about 70% being singletons. The entry originates in a study of blood T cell repertoires in COVID-19. In the study overall: Donors in the United States, Italy and Spain gave samples during acute or convalescent COVID-19. Sources were T cells, B-cell-depleted T cells, or PBMCs; the material itself was cDNA or gDNA.

The V gene's germline CDR1 is KGHSH and CDR2 LQKENI. The CDR3 has 14 amino acids. V lost 0 bases and J 3 bases, leaving 6 bases between the germline ends. The material sequenced was peripheral blood. The chain recombines TRBV18 with TRBJ2-1; D is ambiguous. The sequence came from a woman aged 65 to 85 with acute or convalescent COVID-19. The DNA for the CDR3 is TGTGCCAGCTCACCACCGGTACTCTACAATGAGCAGTTCTTC. Translating it yields CASSPPVLYNEQFF.